This is a list of T cell receptor beta chains from one sample in a study of identifying expanded T cells in peripheral blood. Using immunoSEQ multiplex PCR, the repertoire was profiled, and TCRdb retains in-frame clones only, with some absent. This sample has about 91,000 clones, with around 89% found just once. The sample taken for sequencing was blood. These receptor sequences come from a person between 18 and 70 years old in good health. The CDR3 runs from the conserved cysteine through the conserved F or W. D genes are given only for firm matches. Expanded clones get a size class; other rows say once, few or many, or leave the size out.

j_call clone_size d_call v_call cdr3_aa cdr3_nt
TRBJ1-5 NA NA TRBV5-5 CASSLALGRGANQPQHF TGTGCCAGCAGCTTGGCCTTGGGGCGGGGGGCCAATCAGCCCCAGCATTTT
TRBJ1-5 NA NA TRBV27 CASSFGARQPQHF TGTGCCAGCAGTTTCGGGGCTCGTCAGCCCCAGCATTTT
TRBJ1-1 NA TRBD1 TRBV2 CASSLLTGRAFF TGTGCCAGCAGTCTTCTGACAGGGAGAGCTTTCTTT
TRBJ2-7 NA TRBD1 TRBV5-1 CASSHDGTGNWEQYF TGCGCCAGCAGCCACGACGGGACAGGCAACTGGGAGCAGTACTTC
TRBJ2-7 NA TRBD1 TRBV14 CASSPQGAGEQYF TGTGCCAGCAGCCCCCAGGGGGCGGGCGAGCAGTACTTC
TRBJ1-1 once NA TRBV12-2 CASRLRRGILPGHTEAFF TGTGCAAGTCGCTTGAGGAGGGGGATTCTCCCCGGACACACTGAAGCTTTCTTT
TRBJ2-3 NA TRBD2 TRBV6-1 CASSEELAGTDTQYF TGTGCCAGCAGTGAAGAACTAGCGGGGACAGATACGCAGTATTTT
TRBJ2-5 NA NA TRBV18 CAAGMGETQYF TGTGCCGCCGGGATGGGTGAGACCCAGTACTTC
TRBJ2-1 NA NA TRBV7-3 CASSSGGEQFF TGTGCCAGCAGCTCCGGAGGGGAGCAGTTCTTC
TRBJ2-2 NA NA TRBV5-5 CASSRVLPTPNTGELFF TGTGCCAGCAGCCGTGTGTTGCCGACCCCGAACACCGGGGAGCTGTTTTTT
TRBJ1-2 once NA TRBV5-6 CASSLRRHFYGYTF TGTGCCAGCAGCTTGCGGCGGCATTTCTATGGCTACACCTTC
TRBJ2-5 NA NA TRBV7-8 CASSLINKYQETQYF TGTGCCAGCAGCTTAATTAATAAGTACCAAGAGACCCAGTACTTC
TRBJ2-1 NA NA TRBV18 CASTRKPGNNEQFF TGTGCCAGCACGCGCAAGCCGGGCAACAATGAGCAGTTCTTC
TRBJ1-5 NA NA TRBV2 CASRERGHNQPQHF TGTGCCAGCAGAGAACGGGGACACAATCAGCCCCAGCATTTT
TRBJ1-5 NA NA TRBV9 CASSATGFGQPQHF TGTGCCAGCAGCGCAACAGGGTTCGGTCAGCCCCAGCATTTT
TRBJ1-1 NA NA TRBV11-2 CASSHKSNTEAFF TGTGCCAGCAGCCACAAGTCGAACACTGAAGCTTTCTTT
TRBJ2-7 NA TRBD1 TRBV9 CASSAYGTGSYEQYF TGTGCCAGCAGCGCCTACGGGACAGGGAGCTACGAGCAGTACTTC
TRBJ2-3 NA NA TRBV10-3 CAISEGARTDTQYF TGTGCCATCAGTGAGGGGGCGCGGACAGATACGCAGTATTTT
TRBJ1-2 NA NA TRBV6-1 CASKAGATIYTF TGTGCCAGCAAAGCAGGGGCTACCATCTACACCTTC
TRBJ1-1 NA NA TRBV14 CASSQDLGGRGAFF TGTGCCAGCAGCCAAGATTTGGGGGGAAGGGGAGCTTTCTTT
TRBJ2-2 NA NA TRBV19 CASSDTGELFF TGTGCCAGTAGTGACACCGGGGAGCTGTTTTTT
TRBJ2-1 NA TRBD2 TRBV18 CASSPPELTSSKDNEQFF TGTGCCAGCTCACCACCGGAATTGACTAGCAGTAAGGACAATGAGCAGTTCTTC
TRBJ2-3 once TRBD2 TRBV10-1 CASSESPSGGGTDTQYF TGCGCCAGCAGTGAGTCCCCCAGCGGGGGGGGAACAGATACGCAGTATTTT
TRBJ2-2 NA NA TRBV10-3 CAISPTGNANTGELFF TGTGCCATCAGTCCTACCGGGAATGCGAACACCGGGGAGCTGTTTTTT
TRBJ1-2 NA NA TRBV15 CATSRVVQLYGYTF TGTGCCACCAGCAGAGTTGTCCAGCTCTATGGCTACACCTTC
TRBJ1-5 once NA TRBV6-6 CASNYNSNQPQHF TGTGCCAGCAATTACAATAGCAATCAGCCCCAGCATTTT
TRBJ2-2 NA NA TRBV30 CAWRFGSVTGELFF TGTGCCTGGAGGTTTGGGTCGGTCACCGGGGAGCTGTTTTTT
TRBJ1-3 NA TRBD1 TRBV25-1 CASSEGQTYSGNTIYF TGTGCCAGCAGTGAGGGACAGACCTACTCTGGAAACACCATATATTTT
TRBJ1-2 NA TRBD1 TRBV14 CASSQEGAATGGGRSYGYTF TGTGCCAGCAGCCAAGAAGGGGCGGCTACAGGGGGCGGAAGGTCATATGGCTACACCTTC
TRBJ2-3 NA NA TRBV12-5 CASGLTGRTDTQYF TGTGCTAGTGGTTTGACAGGGCGGACAGATACGCAGTATTTT
TRBJ1-5 once NA TRBV6-1 CASKRTKSSNQPQHF TGTGCCAGCAAACGGACCAAAAGCAGCAATCAGCCCCAGCATTTT
TRBJ2-1 medium-sized TRBD1 TRBV4-3 CASSQDGTGGYNEQFF TGCGCCAGCAGCCAAGATGGGACAGGGGGCTACAATGAGCAGTTCTTC
TRBJ2-2 NA NA TRBV6-5 CASSPGTPNFAELFF TGTGCCAGCAGCCCCGGGACTCCTAATTTCGCAGAGCTGTTTTTT
TRBJ2-4 few NA TRBV27 CASSLAGNIQYF TGTGCCAGCAGTTTGGCGGGGAACATTCAGTACTTC
TRBJ2-7 once TRBD1 TRBV10-2 CASSDPSAPLAGGTYEQYF TGCGCCAGCAGTGACCCTTCGGCTCCGCTGGCAGGGGGCACCTACGAGCAGTACTTC
TRBJ2-5 NA TRBD1 TRBV15 CATSGTGQETQYF TGTGCCACCAGCGGGACAGGGCAAGAGACCCAGTACTTC
TRBJ2-7 NA NA TRBV5-1 CASSLTRGSSEQYF TGCGCCAGCAGCTTGACGAGGGGGTCATCCGAGCAGTACTTC
TRBJ2-7 NA TRBD1 TRBV29-1 CSVDLRDRGLGEQYF TGCAGCGTTGACCTCCGGGACAGGGGATTAGGCGAGCAGTACTTC
TRBJ1-3 once NA TRBV23-1 CASSQSGTGYNPGNTIYF TGCGCCAGCAGTCAAAGTGGAACAGGGTATAACCCTGGAAACACCATATATTTT
TRBJ1-4 NA TRBD1 TRBV6-5 CASSYSRGQYEKLFF TGTGCCAGCAGTTACTCCAGGGGGCAGTATGAAAAACTGTTTTTT
TRBJ2-3 NA NA TRBV27 CASSLPPAQYF TGTGCCAGCAGTTTACCGCCGGCGCAGTATTTT
TRBJ2-6 once NA TRBV7-9 CASSPRIGGGANVLTF TGTGCCAGCAGCCCTCGGATAGGAGGGGGGGCCAACGTCCTGACTTTC
TRBJ1-5 NA TRBD1 TRBV2 CASRIIDRGGNQPQHF TGTGCCAGCCGGATTATTGACAGGGGTGGCAATCAGCCCCAGCATTTT
TRBJ2-5 NA NA TRBV2 CASSEDGMAGKTQYF TGTGCCAGCAGTGAAGACGGTATGGCAGGGAAAACCCAGTACTTC
TRBJ1-2 NA TRBD1 TRBV5-6 CASSWPGQGALSRYTF TGTGCCAGCAGCTGGCCGGGACAGGGGGCCCTATCCCGCTACACCTTC
TRBJ1-6 NA TRBD1 TRBV13 CASSLDRGSYNSPLHF TGTGCCAGCAGCTTAGACAGGGGCTCCTATAATTCACCCCTCCACTTT